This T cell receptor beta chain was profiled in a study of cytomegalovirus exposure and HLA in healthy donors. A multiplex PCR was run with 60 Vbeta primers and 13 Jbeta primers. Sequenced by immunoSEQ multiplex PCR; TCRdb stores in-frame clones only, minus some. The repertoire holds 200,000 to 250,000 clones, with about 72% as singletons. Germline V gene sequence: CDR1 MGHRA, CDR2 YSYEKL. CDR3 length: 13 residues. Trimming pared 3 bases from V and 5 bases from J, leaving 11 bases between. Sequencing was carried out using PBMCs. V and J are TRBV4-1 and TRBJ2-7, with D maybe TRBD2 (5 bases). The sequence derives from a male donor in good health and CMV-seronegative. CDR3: CASSHPAEDEQYF. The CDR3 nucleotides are TGCGCCAGCAGCCATCCCGCGGAGGACGAGCAGTACTTC.